This T cell receptor beta chain was observed in a study of T cells expressing NK-cell markers. Study information: According to the study, TCR beta repertoires originated from sorted CD3+CD56+NKG2C+, CD3+CD56+NKG2C- and CD3+CD56-NKG2C+ T cells. Eight donors were sequenced, seven testing HCMV-seropositive and one testing seronegative.

Study findings and constraints: 1.0-7.0% of CD8+ T cells in roughly six donors belonged to dominant NKG2C+ clonotypes.

The authors made TCR beta cDNA libraries by 5'RACE template switching. This switching added a universal primer site and UMIs. Reanalyzing the 5' RACE reads, TCRdb keeps one entry per CDR3 protein, without DNA. Seen in this sample are about 150,000 distinct CDR3 sequences; the ten most common clones hold around 35%. Concerning this clonotype: Its antigen is unidentified.

The CDR3 covers 14 residues. Germline-derived CDR1 and CDR2 are SQVTM and ANQGSEA. The TCR originated in a woman aged 50 to 60 in good health. The chain has TRBV29-1 and TRBJ1-4. Input material: blood T cells: a sorted CD56 or NKG2C T cell subset, CD4+ or CD8+ T cells, or bulk PBMC T cells (not recorded which). The CDR3 here is CSVRTAATNEKLFF.